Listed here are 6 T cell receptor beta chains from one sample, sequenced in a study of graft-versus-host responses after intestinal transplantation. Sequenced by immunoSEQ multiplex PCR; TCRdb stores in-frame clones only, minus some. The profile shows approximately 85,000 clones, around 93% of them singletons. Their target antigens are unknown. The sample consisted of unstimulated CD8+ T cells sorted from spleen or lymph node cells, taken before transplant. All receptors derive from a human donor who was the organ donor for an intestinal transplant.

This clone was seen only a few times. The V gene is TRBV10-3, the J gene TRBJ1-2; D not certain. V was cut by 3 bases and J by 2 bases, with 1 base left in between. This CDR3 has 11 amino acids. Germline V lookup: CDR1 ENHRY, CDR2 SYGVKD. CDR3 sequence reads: CAISDNYGYTF. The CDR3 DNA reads TGTGCCATCAGTGACAACTATGGCTACACCTTC.

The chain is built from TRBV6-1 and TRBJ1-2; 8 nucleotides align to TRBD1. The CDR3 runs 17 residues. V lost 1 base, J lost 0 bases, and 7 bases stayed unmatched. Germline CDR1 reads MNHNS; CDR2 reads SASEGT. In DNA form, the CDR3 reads TGTGCCAGCAGTGAAGGACAGGGGTCAATCCCTAACTATGGCTACACCTTC. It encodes CASSEGQGSIPNYGYTF.

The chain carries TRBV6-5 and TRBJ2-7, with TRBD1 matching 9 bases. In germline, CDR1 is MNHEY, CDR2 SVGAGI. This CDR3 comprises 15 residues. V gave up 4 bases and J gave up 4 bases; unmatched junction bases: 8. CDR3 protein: CASSSPGQGLYEQYF. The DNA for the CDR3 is TGTGCCAGCAGTTCCCCGGGACAGGGTCTGTACGAGCAGTACTTC.

CDR3 DNA: TGTGCCAGCAGCCTCTCGGGGGGGATGTACGAGCAGTACTTC. Its translation is CASSLSGGMYEQYF. V and J are TRBV6-5 and TRBJ2-7; 8 positions match TRBD2. J gave up 4 bases and V 6 bases, and 8 bases lay outside the gene matches. Looked up from germline, CDR1 is MNHEY and CDR2 is SVGAGI. CDR3 size: 14 residues.

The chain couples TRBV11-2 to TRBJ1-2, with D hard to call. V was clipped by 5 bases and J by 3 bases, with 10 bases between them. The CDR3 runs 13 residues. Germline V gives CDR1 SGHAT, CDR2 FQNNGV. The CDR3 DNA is TGTGCCAGCAGCCCGGGAACCTACTATGGCTACACCTTC. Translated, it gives CASSPGTYYGYTF.

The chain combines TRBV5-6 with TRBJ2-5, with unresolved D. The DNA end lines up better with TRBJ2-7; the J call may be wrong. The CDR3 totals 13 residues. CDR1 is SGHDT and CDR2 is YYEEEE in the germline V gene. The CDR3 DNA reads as TGTGCCAGCAGCTTGGAGGTACCCGGCGAGCAGTACTTC. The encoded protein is CASSLEVPGEQYF.